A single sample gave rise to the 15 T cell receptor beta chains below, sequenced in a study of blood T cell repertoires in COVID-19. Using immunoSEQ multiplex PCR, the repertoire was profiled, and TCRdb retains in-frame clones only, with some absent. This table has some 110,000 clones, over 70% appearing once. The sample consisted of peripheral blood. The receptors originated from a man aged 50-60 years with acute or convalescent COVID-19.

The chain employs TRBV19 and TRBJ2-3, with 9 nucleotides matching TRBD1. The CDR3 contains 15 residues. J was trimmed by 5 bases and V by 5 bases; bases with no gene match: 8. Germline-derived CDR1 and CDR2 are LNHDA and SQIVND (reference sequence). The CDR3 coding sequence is TGTGCCAGTAGTGTGGGACAGGGACCTTTAGATACGCAGTATTTT. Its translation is CASSVGQGPLDTQYF.

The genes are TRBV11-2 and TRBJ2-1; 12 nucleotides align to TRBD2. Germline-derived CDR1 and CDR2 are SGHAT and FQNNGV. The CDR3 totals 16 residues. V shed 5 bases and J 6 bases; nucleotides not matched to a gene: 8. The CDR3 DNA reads TGTGCCAGCAGCCCTCGACTAGCGGGAGCTGGCAATGAGCAGTTCTTC. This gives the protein CASSPRLAGAGNEQFF. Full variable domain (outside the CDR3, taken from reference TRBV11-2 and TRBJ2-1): EAGVAQSPRYKIIEKRQSVAFWCNPISGHATLYWYQQILGQGPKLLIQFQNNGVVDDSQLPKDRFSAERLKGVDSTLKIQPAKLEDSAVYLCASSPRLAGAGNEQFFGPGTRLTVL.

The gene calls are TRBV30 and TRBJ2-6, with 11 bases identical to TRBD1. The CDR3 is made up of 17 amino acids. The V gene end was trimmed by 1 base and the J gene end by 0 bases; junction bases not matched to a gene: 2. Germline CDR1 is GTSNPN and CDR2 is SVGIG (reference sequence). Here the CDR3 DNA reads TGTGCCTGGAGTGGCGGGACAGGGGGCTCTGGGGCCAACGTCCTGACTTTC. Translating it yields CAWSGGTGGSGANVLTF.

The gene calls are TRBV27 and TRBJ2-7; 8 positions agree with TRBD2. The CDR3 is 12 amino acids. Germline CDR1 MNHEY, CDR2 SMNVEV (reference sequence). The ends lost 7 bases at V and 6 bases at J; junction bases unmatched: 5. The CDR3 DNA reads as TGTGCCAGCAACGGGGGGGGACGCGAGCAGTACTTC. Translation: CASNGGGREQYF.

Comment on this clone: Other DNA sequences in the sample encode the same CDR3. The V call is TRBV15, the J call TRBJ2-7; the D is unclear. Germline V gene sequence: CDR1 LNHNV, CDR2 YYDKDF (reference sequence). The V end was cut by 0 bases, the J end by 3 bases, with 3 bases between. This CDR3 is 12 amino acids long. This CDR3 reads CATSRDRYEQYF. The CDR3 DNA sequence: TGTGCCACCAGCAGAGACCGCTACGAGCAGTACTTC.

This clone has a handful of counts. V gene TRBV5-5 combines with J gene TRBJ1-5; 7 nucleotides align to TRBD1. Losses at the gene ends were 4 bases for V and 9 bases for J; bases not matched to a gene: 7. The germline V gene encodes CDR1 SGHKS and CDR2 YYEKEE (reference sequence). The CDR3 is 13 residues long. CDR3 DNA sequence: TGTGCCAGCAGCGCTCGACAGGGCGGGCCCCAGCATTTT. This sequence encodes CASSARQGGPQHF.

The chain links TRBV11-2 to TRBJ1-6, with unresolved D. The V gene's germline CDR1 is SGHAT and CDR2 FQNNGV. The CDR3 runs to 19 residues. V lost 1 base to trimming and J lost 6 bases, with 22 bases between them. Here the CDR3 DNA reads TGTGCCAGCAGCTTAGCAGCGGTGGGCGTACTAGTATTTAATTCACCCCTCCACTTT. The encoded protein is CASSLAAVGVLVFNSPLHF.

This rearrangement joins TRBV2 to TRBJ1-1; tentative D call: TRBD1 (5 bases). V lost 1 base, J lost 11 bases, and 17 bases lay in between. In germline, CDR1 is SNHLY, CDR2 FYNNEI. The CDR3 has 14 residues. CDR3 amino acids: CASSEGQGRLRAFF. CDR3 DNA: TGTGCCAGCAGTGAAGGGCAGGGCCGATTGAGGGCTTTCTTT.

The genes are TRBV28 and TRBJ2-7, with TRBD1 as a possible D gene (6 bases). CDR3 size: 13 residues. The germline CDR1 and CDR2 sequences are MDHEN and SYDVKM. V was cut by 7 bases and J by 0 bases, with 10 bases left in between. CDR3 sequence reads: CASTWTASYEQYF. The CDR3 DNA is TGTGCCAGCACATGGACAGCCTCCTACGAGCAGTACTTC.

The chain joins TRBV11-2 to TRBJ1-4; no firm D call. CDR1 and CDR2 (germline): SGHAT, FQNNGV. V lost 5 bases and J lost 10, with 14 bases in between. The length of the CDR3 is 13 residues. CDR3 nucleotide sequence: TGTGCCAGCAGCCGGCCAGCGGTGGGAAAACTGTTTTTT. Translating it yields CASSRPAVGKLFF.

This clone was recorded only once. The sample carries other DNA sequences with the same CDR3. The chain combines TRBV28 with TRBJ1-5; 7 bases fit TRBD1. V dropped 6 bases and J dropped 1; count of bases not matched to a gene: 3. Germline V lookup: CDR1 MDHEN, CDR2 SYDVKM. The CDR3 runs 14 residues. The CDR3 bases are TGTGCCAGCAGCTCAGGGGGAAGCAATCAGCCCCAGCATTTT. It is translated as CASSSGGSNQPQHF.

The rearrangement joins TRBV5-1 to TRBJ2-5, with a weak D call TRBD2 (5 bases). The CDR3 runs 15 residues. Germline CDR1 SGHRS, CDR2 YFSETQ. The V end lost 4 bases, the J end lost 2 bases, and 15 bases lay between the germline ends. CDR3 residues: CASSGGGYLQETQYF. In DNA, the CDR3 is TGCGCCAGCAGCGGCGGAGGCTACCTACAAGAGACCCAGTACTTC. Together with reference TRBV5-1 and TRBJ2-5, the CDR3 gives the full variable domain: KAGVTQTPRYLIKTRGQQVTLSCSPISGHRSVSWYQQTPGQGLQFLFEYFSETQRNKGNFPGRFSGRQFSNSRSEMNVSTLELGDSALYLCASSGGGYLQETQYFGPGTRLLVL.

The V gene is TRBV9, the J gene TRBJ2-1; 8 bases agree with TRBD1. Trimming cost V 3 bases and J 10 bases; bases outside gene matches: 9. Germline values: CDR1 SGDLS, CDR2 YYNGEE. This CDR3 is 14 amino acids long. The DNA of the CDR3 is TGTGCCAGCAGCGCGGGACAGGCCTCCCAGGAGCAGTTCTTC. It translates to CASSAGQASQEQFF.

The chain's CDR3 is CASSPGQASNQPQHF. The CDR3 bases are TGTGCCAGCAGCCCGGGACAGGCAAGCAATCAGCCCCAGCATTTT. The rearrangement links TRBV7-9 to TRBJ1-5; 8 bases match TRBD1. The CDR3 is 15 amino acids. CDR1 is SEHNR and CDR2 is FQNEAQ in the germline V gene (reference sequence). Trimming at V came to 5 bases and at J to 1 base, leaving 4 bases not matched to a gene.

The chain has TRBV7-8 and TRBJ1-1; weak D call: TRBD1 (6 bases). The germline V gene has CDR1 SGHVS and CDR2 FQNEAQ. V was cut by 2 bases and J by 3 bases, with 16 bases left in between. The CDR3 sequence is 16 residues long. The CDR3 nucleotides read TGTGCCAGCAGCTTATCGTCGGTCAGGGGATACACTGAAGCTTTCTTT. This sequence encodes CASSLSSVRGYTEAFF.